Listed here is a single TCR beta chain. Other DNA sequences in this sample translate to the same CDR3. These data originate in a study of shared clonotypes between healthy human individuals. The assay was immunoSEQ multiplex PCR, and TCRdb's table has in-frame clones only and misses some. The sample includes over 2 million clones, about 95% seen only once; the top ten take 1% to 1.3%. CD45RO-negative CD8 cells positively selected for CCR7 made up the naive population, which excluded terminally differentiated effector memory CD45RA+ cells. Every contributor of samples was a Caucasian grown-up residing in Nashville, Tennessee. The CDR3 runs 13 residues. CDR1 is SEHNR and CDR2 is FQNEAQ in the germline V gene (reference sequence). With 3 bases removed from V and 1 base from J, the gap between germline ends came to 7 bases.

The clonotype originates from a man between 18 and 29 years old in good health. Sequencing input: naive CD8+ T cells sorted from blood. This sequence joins TRBV7-9 and TRBJ2-7; D remains ambiguous. Written as DNA, the CDR3 is TGTGCCAGCAGCTTCACTGAGTCCTACGAGCAGTACTTC. It specifies CASSFTESYEQYF.